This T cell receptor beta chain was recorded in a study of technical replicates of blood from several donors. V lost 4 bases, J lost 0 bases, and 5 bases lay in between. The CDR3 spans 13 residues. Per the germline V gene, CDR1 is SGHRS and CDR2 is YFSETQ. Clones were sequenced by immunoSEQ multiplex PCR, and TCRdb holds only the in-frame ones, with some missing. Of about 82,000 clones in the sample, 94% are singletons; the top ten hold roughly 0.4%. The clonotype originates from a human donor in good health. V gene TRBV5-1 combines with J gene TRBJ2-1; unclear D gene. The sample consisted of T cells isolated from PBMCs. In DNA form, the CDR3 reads TGCGCCAGCAGCACATACTCCTACAATGAGCAGTTCTTC. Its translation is CASSTYSYNEQFF.